Listed below are T cell receptor beta chains from one sample, sequenced in a study of neoadjuvant anti-PD-1 for oral cavity cancer. Some clones are missing from TCRdb's copy, which holds only in-frame ones; the method was immunoSEQ multiplex PCR. The sample includes some 29,000 clones, around four fifths of them seen just once. This specimen was PBMCs, taken after nivolumab (anti-PD-1) treatment. These receptors originate from a person aged 40 to 85 with oral cavity squamous cell carcinoma. Each CDR3 is given with its conserved first and last residue. The order of the fields is V gene, D gene, J gene, clone size, CDR3 DNA, CDR3 protein. The D gene is left open where the match is weak. Clone size is given for some rows only: seen once, a few or many times, or a class if the clone is expanded.

TRBV5-1	-	TRBJ1-4	-	TGCGCCAGCAGCCGGTGGGCAGGGTCGAATGAAAAACTGTTTTTT	CASSRWAGSNEKLFF
TRBV5-6	TRBD1	TRBJ1-1	-	TGTGCCAGCAGAAGGACAGGGAGGAGGACTGAAGCTTTCTTT	CASRRTGRRTEAFF
TRBV7-2	-	TRBJ1-2	-	TGTGCCAGCAGCCCACAGCGCGGTTCTGGCTACACCTTC	CASSPQRGSGYTF
TRBV10-2	-	TRBJ1-1	-	TGCGCCAGCAGTGAGGCCCTGACAAGGAACACTGAAGCTTTCTTT	CASSEALTRNTEAFF
TRBV7-2	-	TRBJ2-7	once	TGTGCCAGCAGCTTAGGGTCAGAACATAGGGGAAGGTCCTACGAGCAGTACTTC	CASSLGSEHRGRSYEQYF
TRBV18	-	TRBJ2-7	-	TGTGCCAGCTCACCCAGTGGGACCTACGAGCAGTACTTC	CASSPSGTYEQYF
TRBV6-1	-	TRBJ1-5	-	TGTGCCACTGCATGGGGGAATCAGCCCCAGCATTTT	CATAWGNQPQHF
TRBV9	TRBD2	TRBJ2-5	once	TGTGCCAGCAGCGTAGTGGTAGCGGGGGGGATGGAGACCCAGTACTTC	CASSVVVAGGMETQYF
TRBV7-8	-	TRBJ1-2	-	TGTGCCAGCAGCTTAGGTGGGGGTAACTATGGCTACACCTTC	CASSLGGGNYGYTF
TRBV14	-	TRBJ2-5	-	TGTGCCAGCAGCCAGCTAGGACCCCCGAGGCAAGAGACCCAGTACTTC	CASSQLGPPRQETQYF
TRBV4-1	-	TRBJ1-2	-	TGCGCCAGCAGCCAAGATATTATACAGAGAACTTTCTATGGCTACACCTTC	CASSQDIIQRTFYGYTF
TRBV6-6	TRBD1	TRBJ1-2	-	TGTGCCAGCAGTTTATTGACAGGGGGTTATGGCTACACCTTC	CASSLLTGGYGYTF
TRBV4-3	-	TRBJ1-5	few	TGCGCCAGCAGCCAAGACAAAGGTCAGCCCCAGCATTTT	CASSQDKGQPQHF
TRBV5-6	-	TRBJ1-2	once	TGTGCCAGCAGCGCGGGACGGAACTATGGCTACACCTTC	CASSAGRNYGYTF
TRBV18	-	TRBJ1-3	-	TGTGCCAGCTCCGCAACAGGGTCCGGAAACACCATATATTTT	CASSATGSGNTIYF
TRBV7-9	TRBD1	TRBJ2-1	-	TGTGCCAGCAGCCATGACAGGGGCGAGCAGTTCTTC	CASSHDRGEQFF
TRBV9	TRBD1	TRBJ2-7	-	TGTGCCAGCAGCGTCGGGACAGGGGGAGAGGAGCAGTACTTC	CASSVGTGGEEQYF
TRBV2	TRBD1	TRBJ2-1	once	TGTGCCAGCAGTGAACTAAGGGGGCAGGGGGCGAATGAGCAGTTCTTC	CASSELRGQGANEQFF
TRBV29-1	-	TRBJ1-4	-	TGCAGCGCCGCGGTTGGAGAAAAACTGTTTTTT	CSAAVGEKLFF
TRBV11-2	-	TRBJ2-6	-	TGTGCCAGCAGCCCAGAGTCTGGGGCCAACGTCCTGACTTTC	CASSPESGANVLTF
TRBV7-3	-	TRBJ2-1	-	TGTGCCAGCAGCTTAGCTCGAAGCTCCTACAATGAGCAGTTCTTC	CASSLARSSYNEQFF
TRBV19	TRBD1	TRBJ1-1	once	TGTGCCAGTAGTACCGGGACAGTCAACACTGAAGCTTTCTTT	CASSTGTVNTEAFF
TRBV7-9	-	TRBJ1-1	-	TGTGCCAGCAGCCAGACAGGAGGGTTAGGGATGAACACTGAAGCTTTCTTT	CASSQTGGLGMNTEAFF
TRBV27	-	TRBJ2-1	-	TGTGCCAGCAGTTTGAGGCACCCGAACAATGAGCAGTTCTTC	CASSLRHPNNEQFF
TRBV7-9	TRBD1	TRBJ2-2	-	TGTGCCAGCAGCTTGGGGACAGGGCCCGGGGAGCTGTTTTTT	CASSLGTGPGELFF
TRBV11-2	TRBD2	TRBJ2-1	-	TGTGCCAGCAGCGCGGTAGCGGGGTTCTACAATGAGCAGTTCTTC	CASSAVAGFYNEQFF
TRBV19	-	TRBJ1-2	-	TGTGCCAGTAGCCCAGGGGAGCTCTATGGCTACACCTTC	CASSPGELYGYTF
TRBV9	-	TRBJ1-1	once	TGTGCCAGCAGCGTAACAGGGTCAAGCACTGAAGCTTTCTTT	CASSVTGSSTEAFF
TRBV25-1	TRBD1	TRBJ2-7	-	TGTGCCAGCAGGTCAGGGGGCTCCTACGAGCAGTACTTC	CASRSGGSYEQYF
TRBV10-3	-	TRBJ1-4	-	TGTGCCATCAGTGGGACAGCCCTAACTAATGAAAAACTGTTTTTT	CAISGTALTNEKLFF
TRBV12-5	TRBD2	TRBJ2-7	-	TGTGCCCAGCCCCTCCCAACCCCGGGGGGGTCTACCTACGAGCAGTACTTC	CAQPLPTPGGSTYEQYF
TRBV10-3	-	TRBJ2-1	-	TGTGCCATCAGTGACAGGGGGGAGGGTGAGCAGTTCTTC	CAISDRGEGEQFF
TRBV28	-	TRBJ2-2	-	TGTGCCAGCAGTTTGACCAGGGCGCGCGGGGAGCTGTTTTTT	CASSLTRARGELFF
TRBV25-1	-	TRBJ2-7	-	TGTGCCAGCAGTGACCAGGGTATCGACGAGCAGTACTTC	CASSDQGIDEQYF
TRBV6-1	TRBD2	TRBJ2-4	few	TGTGCCAGCAGTGAAGCAGCGGGGGAGACGGCCAAAAACATTCAGTACTTC	CASSEAAGETAKNIQYF
TRBV9	-	TRBJ2-5	few	TGTGCCAGCAGCGTAGAGGTAGGGCGGGAGACCCAGTACTTC	CASSVEVGRETQYF
TRBV30	TRBD1	TRBJ2-1	few	TGTGCCTGGACCTTGGACAGGAAGGCGCAGTTCTTC	CAWTLDRKAQFF
TRBV6-6	-	TRBJ1-1	-	TGTGCCAGCAGTCTACTGGGTTTGGTTGAAGCTTTCTTT	CASSLLGLVEAFF
TRBV5-8	-	TRBJ1-1	-	TGTGCCAGCAGCCTACGGGGTCATGGCACTGAAGCTTTCTTT	CASSLRGHGTEAFF
TRBV30	-	TRBJ2-2	-	TGTGCCTGGAGCTCAGGGACCGGGGAGCTGTTTTTT	CAWSSGTGELFF